The TCR beta chain under discussion was sequenced for a study of long-term antiretroviral therapy in people with HIV. Regarding the study as a whole: Diversity went up after ART and still fell short of transplant donor controls. The study collected blood between the mid-2000s and the late 2010s, possibly under older ART regimens. Repertoires in HIV (unlike those of controls) had narrower CDR3 length ranges.

Points on this clone: Antigen: not known.

The length of the CDR3 is 15 residues. Per germline, CDR1 SNHLY and CDR2 FYNNEI. Trimming cost V 8 bases and J 0 bases, with 11 bases left between them. Running of the v3.0 immunoSEQ assay took place at survey level. Clones were read by immunoSEQ multiplex PCR, and TCRdb kept only the in-frame ones, dropping some. The sample lists fewer than 40,000 clones; approximately 93% were seen once. This TCR was sampled from a woman in her forties or fifties with HIV. V and J are TRBV2 and TRBJ1-6, with D unclear. This material consisted of unsorted PBMCs, taken about 5.1 years after starting antiretroviral therapy. DNA of the CDR3: TGTGCCAGCTTAGCGAAGAGCTCCTATAATTCACCCCTCCACTTT. Residues: CASLAKSSYNSPLHF.